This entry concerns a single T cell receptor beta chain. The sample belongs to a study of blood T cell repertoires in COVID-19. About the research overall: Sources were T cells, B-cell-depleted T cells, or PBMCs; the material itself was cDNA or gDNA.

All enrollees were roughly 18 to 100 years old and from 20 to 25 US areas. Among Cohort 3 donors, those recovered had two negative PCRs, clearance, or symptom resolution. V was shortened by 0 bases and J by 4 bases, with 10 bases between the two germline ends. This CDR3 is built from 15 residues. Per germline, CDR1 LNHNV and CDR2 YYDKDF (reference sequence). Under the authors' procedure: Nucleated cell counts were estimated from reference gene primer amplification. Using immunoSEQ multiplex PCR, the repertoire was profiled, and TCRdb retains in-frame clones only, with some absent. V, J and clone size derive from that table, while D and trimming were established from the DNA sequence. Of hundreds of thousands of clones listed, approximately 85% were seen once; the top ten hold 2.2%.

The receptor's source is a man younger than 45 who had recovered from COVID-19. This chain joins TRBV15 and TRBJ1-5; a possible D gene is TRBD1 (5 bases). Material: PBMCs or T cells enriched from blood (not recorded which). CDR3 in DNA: TGTGCCACCAGCAGAGATGTCGGGGGAAATCAGCCCCAGCATTTT. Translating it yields CATSRDVGGNQPQHF.